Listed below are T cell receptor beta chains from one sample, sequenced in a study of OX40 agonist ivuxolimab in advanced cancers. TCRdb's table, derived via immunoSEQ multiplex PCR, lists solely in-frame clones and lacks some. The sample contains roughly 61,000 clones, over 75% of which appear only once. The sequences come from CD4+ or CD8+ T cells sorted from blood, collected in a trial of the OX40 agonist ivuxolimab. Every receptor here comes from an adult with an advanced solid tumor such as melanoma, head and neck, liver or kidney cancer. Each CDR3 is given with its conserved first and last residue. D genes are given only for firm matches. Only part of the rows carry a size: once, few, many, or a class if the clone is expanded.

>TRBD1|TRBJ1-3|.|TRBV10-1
CASSEQGARGNTIYF
TGCGCCAGCAGTGAACAGGGGGCCCGTGGAAACACCATATATTTT
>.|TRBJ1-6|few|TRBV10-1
CASSDYDSPLHF
TGCGCCAGCAGTGACTACGACTCACCCCTCCACTTT
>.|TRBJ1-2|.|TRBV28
CASSSPDGNYGYTF
TGTGCCAGCAGTTCCCCGGACGGAAACTATGGCTACACCTTC
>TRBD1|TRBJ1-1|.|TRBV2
CATHQRQGNTEAFF
TGTGCCACCCACCAGAGACAGGGGAACACTGAAGCTTTCTTT
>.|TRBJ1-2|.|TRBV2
CASSVDSPNYGYTF
TGTGCCAGCAGCGTTGACAGCCCTAACTATGGCTACACCTTC
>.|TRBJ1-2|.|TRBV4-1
CASSQDPVRGYTF
TGCGCCAGCAGCCAAGATCCCGTCCGAGGCTACACCTTC
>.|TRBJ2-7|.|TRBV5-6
CASSPGSSYEQYF
TGTGCCAGCAGCCCCGGGAGTTCCTACGAGCAGTACTTC
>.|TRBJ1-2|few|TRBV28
CASSGRSSRGRGYYGYTF
TGTGCCAGCAGTGGACGTTCCTCCAGGGGCAGGGGATACTATGGCTACACCTTC
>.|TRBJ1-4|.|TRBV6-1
CASSLGGTNEKLFF
TGTGCCAGCAGTTTGGGAGGAACTAATGAAAAACTGTTTTTT
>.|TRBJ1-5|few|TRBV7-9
CASSPGTPLFSNQPQHF
TGTGCCAGCAGCCCCGGGACTCCACTTTTTAGCAATCAGCCCCAGCATTTT
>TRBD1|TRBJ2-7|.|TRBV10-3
CAISEPRDRGLLSYEQYF
TGTGCCATCAGTGAGCCGAGGGACAGGGGGCTCCTTAGCTACGAGCAGTACTTC
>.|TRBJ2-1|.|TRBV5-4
CASSHEGTNEQFF
TGTGCCAGCAGCCACGAGGGGACGAATGAGCAGTTCTTC
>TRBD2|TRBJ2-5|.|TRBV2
CASTTLASGVQETQYF
TGTGCCAGCACCACCCTGGCTAGCGGGGTTCAAGAGACCCAGTACTTC
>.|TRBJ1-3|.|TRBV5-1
CASSLAQTSGNTIYF
TGCGCCAGCAGCTTGGCCCAGACCTCTGGAAACACCATATATTTT
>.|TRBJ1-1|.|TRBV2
CASREAWGRAEAFF
TGTGCCAGCAGGGAAGCATGGGGGCGGGCTGAAGCTTTCTTT
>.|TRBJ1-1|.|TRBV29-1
CSVDPSTDRKDTEAFF
TGCAGCGTTGATCCCTCGACCGACAGGAAGGACACTGAAGCTTTCTTT
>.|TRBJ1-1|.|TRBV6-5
CASSLLGAGTEAFF
TGTGCCAGCAGCCTACTGGGGGCCGGGACTGAAGCTTTCTTT
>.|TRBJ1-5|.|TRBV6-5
CASSEEGPQHF
TGTGCCAGCAGTGAAGAAGGGCCCCAGCATTTT
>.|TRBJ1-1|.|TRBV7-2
CASNQVHPTEAFF
TGTGCCAGCAACCAAGTGCATCCCACTGAAGCTTTCTTT
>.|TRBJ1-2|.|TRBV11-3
CASSSRPGSSGYTF
TGTGCCAGCAGCTCCCGTCCGGGAAGTAGCGGCTACACCTTC
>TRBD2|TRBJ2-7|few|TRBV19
CASSIRQGGYEQYF
TGTGCCAGTAGTATCCGGCAGGGAGGGTACGAGCAGTACTTC
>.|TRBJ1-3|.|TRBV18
CASSPQPDGLSGNTIYF
TGTGCCAGCTCACCACAGCCGGACGGACTCTCTGGAAACACCATATATTTT
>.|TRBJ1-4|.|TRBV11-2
CASSLVGATNEKLFF
TGTGCCAGCAGCTTAGTGGGGGCAACTAATGAAAAACTGTTTTTT
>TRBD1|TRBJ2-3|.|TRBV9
CASSSSGVTGRGADTQYF
TGTGCCAGCAGCTCCTCCGGGGTGACAGGGAGAGGTGCGGATACGCAGTATTTT
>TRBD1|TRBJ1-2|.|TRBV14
CASSLDREVDGYTF
TGTGCCAGCAGCCTGGACAGGGAAGTTGATGGCTACACCTTC
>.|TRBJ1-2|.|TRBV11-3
CASSPGASNYGYTF
TGTGCCAGCAGCCCAGGGGCGTCCAACTATGGCTACACCTTC
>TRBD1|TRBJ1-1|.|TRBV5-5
CASSTSTGATEAFF
TGTGCCAGCAGCACCTCGACAGGGGCCACTGAAGCTTTCTTT
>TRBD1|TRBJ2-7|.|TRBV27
CASSLFGDRVGSYEQYF
TGTGCCAGCAGCCTTTTTGGAGACAGGGTGGGCTCCTACGAGCAGTACTTC
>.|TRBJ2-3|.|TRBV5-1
CASSLDGTRDTQYF
TGCGCCAGCAGCTTGGATGGGACCCGAGATACGCAGTATTTT
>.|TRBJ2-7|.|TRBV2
CASSEQRPSYEQYF
TGTGCCAGCAGTGAACAACGGCCCTCCTACGAGCAGTACTTC
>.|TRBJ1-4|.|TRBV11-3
CASSLGSMGLDGPNEKLFF
TGTGCCAGCAGCTTAGGGTCGATGGGACTCGACGGCCCTAATGAAAAACTGTTTTTT
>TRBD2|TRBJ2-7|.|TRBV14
CASSPGLVLYEQYF
TGTGCCAGCAGCCCAGGACTAGTCCTCTACGAGCAGTACTTC
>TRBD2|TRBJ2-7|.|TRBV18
CASSPFGGDSYEQYF
TGTGCCAGCTCACCATTCGGGGGGGATTCCTACGAGCAGTACTTC